Presented here are 14 T cell receptor beta chains from one specimen sequenced in a study of blood T cell repertoires in COVID-19. The table came from immunoSEQ multiplex PCR; TCRdb's copy has only in-frame clones and leaves some out. Found here are some 240,000 clones, about 79% of them singletons; the top ten hold more than 9.5%. Sequencing was done on a sample of peripheral blood. All receptors come from a woman of 80 years or more with acute or convalescent COVID-19.

The chain recombines TRBV10-2 with TRBJ2-2; 9 bases are a match to TRBD2. The germline V gene has CDR1 WSHSY and CDR2 SAAADI. The CDR3 spans 17 residues. The CDR3 bases are TGCCCCCCCACCTGGACTCGCGGGGGGGCGGGGACCGGGGAGCTGTTTTTT. This sequence encodes CPPTWTRGGAGTGELFF.

This CDR3 reads CSVRDGGVDEQYF. Written as DNA, the CDR3 is TGCAGCGTTCGAGACGGGGGAGTTGACGAGCAGTACTTC. The chain links TRBV29-1 to TRBJ2-7, with D maybe TRBD2 (6 bases). Trimming shortened V by 5 bases and J by 5 bases, and 16 bases separated the two germline ends. The V gene's germline CDR1 is SQVTM and CDR2 ANQGSEA. CDR3 length: 13 amino acids.

The chain joins TRBV28 to TRBJ1-5; 7 nucleotides agree with TRBD1. Per germline, CDR1 MDHEN and CDR2 SYDVKM. After removal of 2 bases from V and 6 bases from J, the junction contained 10 bases not matched to a gene. The CDR3 is made up of 16 amino acids. The DNA for the CDR3 is TGTGCCAGCAGTTTACGTTTGGGGCAGGGGGGTCAGCCCCAGCATTTT. Translating it yields CASSLRLGQGGQPQHF.

This clone has only one observation. The chain employs TRBV4-1 and TRBJ2-1; D remains ambiguous. This CDR3 is built from 17 residues. Germline V gives CDR1 MGHRA, CDR2 YSYEKL. Trimming stripped 0 bases from V and 2 bases from J, with 14 bases between. The CDR3 DNA is TGCGCCAGCAGCCAAGAGGTGCAGGCCCGTCCCTACAATGAGCAGTTCTTC. Its translation: CASSQEVQARPYNEQFF.

This chain connects TRBV2 to TRBJ1-1, with 7 positions matching TRBD1. J gave up 7 bases and V 7 bases, and 3 bases lay outside the gene matches. The CDR3 loop spans 11 amino acids. CDR1 SNHLY and CDR2 FYNNEI come from the germline V gene. The CDR3 spells CASKGAGEAFF. DNA of the CDR3: TGTGCCAGCAAGGGGGCTGGTGAAGCTTTCTTT.

This chain links TRBV6-5 with TRBJ1-5, with D possibly TRBD1 on 6 matching bases. CDR1 and CDR2 (germline): MNHEY, SVGAGI. Deletions cut 7 bases from V and 3 bases from J, with 10 bases between. The length of the CDR3 is 13 residues. This CDR3 is CASNHRDNQPQHF. The CDR3 DNA sequence: TGTGCCAGCAACCACAGGGACAATCAGCCCCAGCATTTT.

The chain is built from TRBV19 and TRBJ1-2; 9 bases agree with TRBD1. Germline trimming cut 5 bases from V and 4 bases from J; bases unmatched to any gene: 11. The length of the CDR3 is 16 residues. Germline CDR1 is LNHDA and CDR2 is SQIVND (reference sequence). The CDR3 DNA follows: TGTGCCAGTAGTCTGCAAGGACAGGGGACCGCCTATGGCTACACCTTC. Residues: CASSLQGQGTAYGYTF. Full variable domain (outside the CDR3, taken from reference TRBV19 and TRBJ1-2): DGGITQSPKYLFRKEGQNVTLSCEQNLNHDAMYWYRQDPGQGLRLIYYSQIVNDFQKGDIAEGYSVSREKKESFPLTVTSAQKNPTAFYLCASSLQGQGTAYGYTFGSGTRLTVV.

This chain connects TRBV5-6 to TRBJ1-5; 10 bases align to TRBD1. This CDR3 contains 18 residues. Per germline, CDR1 SGHDT and CDR2 YYEEEE. V shed 3 bases, J shed 0 bases, and the junction held 9 bases outside the gene matches. The CDR3 DNA sequence: TGTGCCAGCAGCTCCTTGGGACAGGGGACTTATAGCAATCAGCCCCAGCATTTT. It is translated as CASSSLGQGTYSNQPQHF.

This sequence joins TRBV7-2 and TRBJ1-5; no clear D. V lost 0 bases and J 3 bases, leaving 15 bases between the germline ends. The germline V gene encodes CDR1 SGHTA and CDR2 FQGNSA. The CDR3 sequence is 17 residues long. CDR3 in amino acids: CASSLAVGAGFNQPQHF. CDR3 DNA: TGTGCCAGCAGCTTAGCGGTCGGCGCAGGCTTCAATCAGCCCCAGCATTTT.

This chain connects TRBV19 to TRBJ1-1; D may be TRBD1 (5 bases). The CDR3 contains 11 residues. V lost 6 bases to trimming and J lost 5 bases, with 7 bases between them. Germline V gene data show CDR1 as LNHDA and CDR2 as SQIVND (reference sequence). The CDR3 loop is CASRGRTEAFF. The CDR3 DNA follows: TGTGCCAGTAGGGGGCGAACTGAAGCTTTCTTT.

The chain recombines TRBV24-1 with TRBJ2-7, with TRBD2 identical over 7 bases. V was clipped by 5 bases and J by 1 base; unmatched bases: 1. The CDR3 extends over 13 amino acids. CDR1 is KGHDR and CDR2 is SFDVKD in the germline V gene. DNA for the CDR3: TGTGCCACCAGTGGGGAGGGTTCCTACGAGCAGTACTTC. It yields the protein CATSGEGSYEQYF.

This sequence joins TRBV2 and TRBJ1-2; 8 bases line up with TRBD1. Trimming removed 4 bases from V and 9 bases from J; junction bases left unmatched: 10. Germline V lookup: CDR1 SNHLY, CDR2 FYNNEI. The CDR3 totals 14 residues. The CDR3: CASSAGGQGRSYTF. The CDR3 nucleotides are TGTGCCAGCAGTGCGGGTGGACAGGGAAGAAGCTACACCTTC.

This clone has just one count. V usage is TRBV5-1 and J usage is TRBJ2-5, with D tentatively TRBD2 (5 bases). V lost 4 bases and J lost 5, with 12 bases in between. The germline V gene has CDR1 SGHRS and CDR2 YFSETQ. The CDR3 covers 13 residues. CDR3 bases: TGCGCCAGCAGCCCGGGATCGAGGGAGACCCAGTACTTC. It codes for CASSPGSRETQYF.

This clone was seen a handful of times. This chain links TRBV7-2 with TRBJ1-3; D perhaps matches TRBD1 (5 bases). Germline V gene lookup returns CDR1 SGHTA and CDR2 FQGNSA. CDR3 length: 15 amino acids. Trimming cost V 3 bases and J 4 bases, with 13 bases left between them. CDR3 amino acids: CASSFSRGLGNTIYF. The CDR3 DNA follows: TGTGCCAGCAGCTTTTCGCGGGGACTAGGAAACACCATATATTTT. The full variable domain, rest sourced from reference TRBV7-2 and TRBJ1-3, is GAGVSQSPSNKVTEKGKDVELRCDPISGHTALYWYRQSLGQGLEFLIYFQGNSAPDKSGLPSDRFSAERTGGSVSTLTIQRTQQEDSAVYLCASSFSRGLGNTIYFGEGSWLTVV.